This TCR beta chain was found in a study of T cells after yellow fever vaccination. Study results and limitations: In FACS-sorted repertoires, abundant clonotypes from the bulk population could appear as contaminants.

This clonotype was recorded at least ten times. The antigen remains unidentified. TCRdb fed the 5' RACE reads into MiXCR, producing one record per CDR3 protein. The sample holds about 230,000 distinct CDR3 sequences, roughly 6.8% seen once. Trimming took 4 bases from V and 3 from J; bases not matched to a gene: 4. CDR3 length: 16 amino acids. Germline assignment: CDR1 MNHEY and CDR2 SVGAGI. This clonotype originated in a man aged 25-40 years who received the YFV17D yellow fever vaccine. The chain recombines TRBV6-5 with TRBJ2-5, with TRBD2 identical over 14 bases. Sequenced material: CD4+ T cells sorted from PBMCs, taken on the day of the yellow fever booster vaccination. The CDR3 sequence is CASSSLTSGREETQYF. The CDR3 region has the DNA TGTGCCAGCAGTTCCTTGACTAGCGGGAGGGAAGAGACCCAGTACTTC.